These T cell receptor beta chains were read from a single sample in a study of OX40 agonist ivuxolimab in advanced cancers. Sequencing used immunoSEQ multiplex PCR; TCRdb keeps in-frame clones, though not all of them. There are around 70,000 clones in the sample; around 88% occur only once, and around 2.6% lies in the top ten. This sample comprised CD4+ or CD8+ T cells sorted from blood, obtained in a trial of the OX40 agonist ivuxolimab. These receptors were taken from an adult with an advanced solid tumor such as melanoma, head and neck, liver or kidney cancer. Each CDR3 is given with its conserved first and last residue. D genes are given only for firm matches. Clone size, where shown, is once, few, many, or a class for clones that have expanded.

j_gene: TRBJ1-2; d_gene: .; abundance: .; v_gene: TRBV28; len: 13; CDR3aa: CASSLTGGEGYTF; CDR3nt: TGTGCCAGCAGTTTGACCGGGGGCGAAGGCTACACCTTC
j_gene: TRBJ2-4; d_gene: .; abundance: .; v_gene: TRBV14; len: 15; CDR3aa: CASSQDRPENSIQYF; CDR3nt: TGTGCCAGCAGCCAAGATCGGCCGGAGAATAGCATTCAGTACTTC
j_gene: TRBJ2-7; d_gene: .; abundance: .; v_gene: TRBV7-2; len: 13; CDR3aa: CASSTRASYEQYF; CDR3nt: TGTGCCAGCAGCACCCGGGCCTCCTACGAGCAGTACTTC
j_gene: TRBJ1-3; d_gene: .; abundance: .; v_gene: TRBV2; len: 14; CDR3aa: CASSGEVPGNTIYF; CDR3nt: TGTGCCAGCAGTGGTGAGGTCCCTGGAAACACCATATATTTT
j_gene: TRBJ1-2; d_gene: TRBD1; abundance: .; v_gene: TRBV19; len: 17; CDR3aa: CASSIAAGGESLYGYTF; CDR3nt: TGTGCCAGTAGTATAGCGGCAGGGGGCGAATCCCTCTATGGCTACACCTTC
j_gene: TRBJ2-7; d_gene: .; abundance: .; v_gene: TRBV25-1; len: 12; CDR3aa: CASSVGGPEQYF; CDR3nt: TGTGCCAGCAGTGTTGGGGGGCCCGAGCAGTACTTC
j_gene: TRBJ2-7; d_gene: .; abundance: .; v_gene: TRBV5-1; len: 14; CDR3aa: CASSLDSNFYEQYF; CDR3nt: TGCGCCAGCAGCTTGGACTCCAATTTCTACGAGCAGTACTTC
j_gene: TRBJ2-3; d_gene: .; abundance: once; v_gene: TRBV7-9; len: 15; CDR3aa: CASSLMFGAADTQYF; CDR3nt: TGTGCCAGCAGCTTAATGTTCGGCGCGGCCGATACGCAGTATTTT
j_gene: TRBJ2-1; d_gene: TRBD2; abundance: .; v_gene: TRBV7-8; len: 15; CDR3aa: CASSLLGASGREAFF; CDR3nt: TGTGCCAGCAGCTTACTAGGGGCTAGCGGGAGGGAGGCGTTCTTC
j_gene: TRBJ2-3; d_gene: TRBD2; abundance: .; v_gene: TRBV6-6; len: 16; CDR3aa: CASSYSRGARADTQYF; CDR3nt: TGTGCCAGCAGTTACTCGCGGGGGGCGCGCGCAGATACGCAGTATTTT
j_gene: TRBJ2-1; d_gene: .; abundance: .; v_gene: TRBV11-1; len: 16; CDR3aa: CASSPRTYLSYNEQFF; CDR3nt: TGTGCCAGCAGCCCACGGACTTATCTCTCCTACAATGAGCAGTTCTTC
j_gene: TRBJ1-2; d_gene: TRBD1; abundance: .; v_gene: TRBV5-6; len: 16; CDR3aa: CASSLMEQGDSYGYTF; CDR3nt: TGTGCCAGCAGCTTGATGGAACAGGGGGACTCTTATGGCTACACCTTC
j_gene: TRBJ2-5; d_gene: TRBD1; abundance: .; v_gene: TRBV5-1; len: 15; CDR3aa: CASSSGQGKGETQYF; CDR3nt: TGCGCCAGCAGCTCGGGACAGGGGAAAGGGGAGACCCAGTACTTC
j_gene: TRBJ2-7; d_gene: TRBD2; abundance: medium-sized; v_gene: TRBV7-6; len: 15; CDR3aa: CASSRLAGDSYEQYF; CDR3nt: TGTGCCAGCAGCCGGCTAGCGGGGGACTCCTACGAGCAGTACTTC
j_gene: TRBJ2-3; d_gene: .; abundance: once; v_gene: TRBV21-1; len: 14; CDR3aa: CASSSRESTDTQYF; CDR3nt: TGTGCCAGCAGCAGCAGGGAAAGCACAGATACGCAGTATTTT
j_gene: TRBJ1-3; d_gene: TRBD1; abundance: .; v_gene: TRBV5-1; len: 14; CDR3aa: CASTTGGSGNTIYF; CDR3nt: TGCGCCAGTACTACAGGGGGCTCTGGAAACACCATATATTTT
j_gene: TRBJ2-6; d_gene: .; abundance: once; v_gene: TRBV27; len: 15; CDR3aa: CASSPRSSGANVLTF; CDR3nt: TGTGCCAGCAGTCCGCGGAGCTCTGGGGCCAACGTCCTGACTTTC
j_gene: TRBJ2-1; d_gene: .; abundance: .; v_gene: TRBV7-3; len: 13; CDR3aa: CASARGRYNEQFF; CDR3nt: TGTGCCAGCGCGAGGGGAAGATACAATGAGCAGTTCTTC
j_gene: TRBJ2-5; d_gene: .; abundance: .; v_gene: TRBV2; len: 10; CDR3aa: CASILETQYF; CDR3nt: TGTGCCAGCATACTGGAGACCCAGTACTTC
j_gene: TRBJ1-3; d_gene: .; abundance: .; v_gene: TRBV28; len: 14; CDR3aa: CASSEAGFGNTIYF; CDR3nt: TGTGCCAGCAGTGAAGCAGGGTTTGGAAACACCATATATTTT
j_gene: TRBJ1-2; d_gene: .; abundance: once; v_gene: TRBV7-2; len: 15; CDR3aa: CASGTTTPGGHGYTF; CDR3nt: TGTGCCAGCGGCACCACTACCCCCGGGGGGCATGGCTACACCTTC
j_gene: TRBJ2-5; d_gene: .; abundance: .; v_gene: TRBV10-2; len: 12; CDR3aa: CASGSQQETQYF; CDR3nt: TGCGCCAGCGGGTCTCAGCAAGAGACCCAGTACTTC
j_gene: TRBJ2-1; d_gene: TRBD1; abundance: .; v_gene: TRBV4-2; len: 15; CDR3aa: CASSHSGTGYNEQFF; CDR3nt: TGTGCCAGCAGCCACTCCGGGACAGGCTACAATGAGCAGTTCTTC
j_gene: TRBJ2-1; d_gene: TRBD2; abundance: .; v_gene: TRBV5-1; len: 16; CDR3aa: CASSLEASGTYNEQFF; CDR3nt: TGCGCCAGCAGCTTGGAGGCTAGCGGTACCTACAATGAGCAGTTCTTC
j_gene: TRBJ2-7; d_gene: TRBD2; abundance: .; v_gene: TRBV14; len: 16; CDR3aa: CASSQGGSGKLYEQYF; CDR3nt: TGTGCCAGCAGCCAAGGAGGTAGCGGGAAACTCTACGAGCAGTACTTC
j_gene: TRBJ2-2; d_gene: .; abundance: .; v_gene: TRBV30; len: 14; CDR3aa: CAWNEAGSTGELFF; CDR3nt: TGTGCCTGGAATGAAGCGGGCTCAACCGGGGAGCTGTTTTTT
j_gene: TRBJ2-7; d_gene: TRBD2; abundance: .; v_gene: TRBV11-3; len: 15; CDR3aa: CASSSWTSGTYEQYF; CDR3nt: TGTGCCAGCAGCTCTTGGACTAGCGGGACCTACGAGCAGTACTTC
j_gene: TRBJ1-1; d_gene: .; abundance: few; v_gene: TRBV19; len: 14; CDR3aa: CASSLRGGGSEAFF; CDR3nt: TGTGCCAGTAGTCTCCGTGGAGGGGGGTCGGAAGCTTTCTTT
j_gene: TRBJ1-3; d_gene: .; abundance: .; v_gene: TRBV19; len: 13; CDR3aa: CASMRTRTNTIYF; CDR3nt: TGTGCCAGTATGAGGACAAGGACAAACACCATATATTTT
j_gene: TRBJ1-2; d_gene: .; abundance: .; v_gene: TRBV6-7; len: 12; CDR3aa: CASSYGPEGSDF; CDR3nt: TGTGCCAGCAGTTATGGTCCTGAGGGGTCGGATTTC
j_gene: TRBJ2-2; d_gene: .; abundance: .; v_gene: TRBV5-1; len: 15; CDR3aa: CASSNQTGHTGELFF; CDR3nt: TGCGCCAGCAGCAACCAAACCGGACACACCGGGGAGCTGTTTTTT
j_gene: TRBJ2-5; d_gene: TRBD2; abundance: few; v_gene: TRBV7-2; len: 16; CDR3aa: CASSLEGLAGVETQYF; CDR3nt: TGTGCCAGCAGCTTAGAGGGACTAGCGGGAGTTGAGACCCAGTACTTC
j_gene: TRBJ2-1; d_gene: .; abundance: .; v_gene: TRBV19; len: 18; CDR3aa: CASSMDGSGRDFFNEQFF; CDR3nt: TGTGCCAGTAGTATGGATGGATCGGGCAGGGACTTTTTTAATGAGCAGTTCTTC
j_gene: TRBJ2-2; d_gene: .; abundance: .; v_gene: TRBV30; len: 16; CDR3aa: CAWGPSGGVNTGELFF; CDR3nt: TGTGCCTGGGGCCCTTCGGGCGGGGTTAACACCGGGGAGCTGTTTTTT
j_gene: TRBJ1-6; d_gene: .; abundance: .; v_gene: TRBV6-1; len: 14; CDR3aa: CASSAWGGRSPLHF; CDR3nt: TGTGCCAGCAGTGCCTGGGGGGGGCGGTCACCCCTCCACTTT
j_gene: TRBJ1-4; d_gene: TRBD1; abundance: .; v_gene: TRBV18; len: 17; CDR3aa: CASSPRRTGVPNEKLFF; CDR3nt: TGTGCCAGCTCACCGCGGAGGACAGGGGTACCAAATGAAAAACTGTTTTTT
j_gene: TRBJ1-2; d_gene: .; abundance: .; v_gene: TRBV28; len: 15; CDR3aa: CASSTTGILVGSYTF; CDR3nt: TGTGCCAGCAGTACCACAGGGATACTCGTCGGTAGCTACACCTTC
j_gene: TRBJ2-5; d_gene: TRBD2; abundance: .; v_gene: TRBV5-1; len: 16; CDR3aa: CASSGTGTSGRETQYF; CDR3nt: TGCGCCAGCAGCGGTACCGGGACTAGCGGGAGAGAGACCCAGTACTTC
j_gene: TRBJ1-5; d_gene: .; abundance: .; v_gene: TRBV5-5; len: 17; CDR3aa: CASSLSVAGWDNQPQHF; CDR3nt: TGTGCCAGCAGCTTGTCTGTGGCAGGGTGGGATAATCAGCCCCAGCATTTT
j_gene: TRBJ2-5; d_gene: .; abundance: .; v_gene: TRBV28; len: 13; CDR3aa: CASSLGQIETQYF; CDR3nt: TGTGCCAGCAGTTTAGGACAAATAGAGACCCAGTACTTC
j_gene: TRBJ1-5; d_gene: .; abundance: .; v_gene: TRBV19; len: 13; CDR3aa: CASSNRRAQPQHF; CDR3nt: TGTGCCAGTAGTAACCGGAGGGCACAGCCCCAGCATTTT
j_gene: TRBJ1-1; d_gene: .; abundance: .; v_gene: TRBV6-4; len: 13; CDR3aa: CASSDGEGTEAFF; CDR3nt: TGTGCCAGCAGTGACGGGGAAGGCACTGAAGCTTTCTTT
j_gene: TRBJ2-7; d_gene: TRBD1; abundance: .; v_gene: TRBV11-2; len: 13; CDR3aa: CASSPGQTPEQYF; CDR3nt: TGTGCCAGCAGCCCGGGACAGACTCCCGAGCAGTACTTC
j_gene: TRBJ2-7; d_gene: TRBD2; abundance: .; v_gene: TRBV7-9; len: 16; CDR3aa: CASSLAPSGSSYEQYF; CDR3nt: TGTGCCAGCAGCTTAGCGCCCAGCGGGAGCTCCTACGAGCAGTACTTC
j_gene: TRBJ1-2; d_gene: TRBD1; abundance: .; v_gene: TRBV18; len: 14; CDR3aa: CASSLGQGTYGYTF; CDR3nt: TGTGCCAGCTCACTGGGACAGGGCACGTATGGCTACACCTTC
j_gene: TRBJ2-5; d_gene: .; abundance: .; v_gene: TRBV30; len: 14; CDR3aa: CAWSLDPKGETQYF; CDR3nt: TGTGCCTGGAGTTTGGACCCGAAGGGAGAGACCCAGTACTTC
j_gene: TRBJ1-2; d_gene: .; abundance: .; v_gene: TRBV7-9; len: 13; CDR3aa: CASSLDGGYGYTF; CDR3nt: TGTGCCAGCAGCTTAGACGGGGGCTATGGCTACACCTTC
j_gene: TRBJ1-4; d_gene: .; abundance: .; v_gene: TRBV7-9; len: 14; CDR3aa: CASSSTKAGEKLFF; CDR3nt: TGTGCCAGCAGCTCGACCAAAGCCGGGGAAAAACTGTTTTTT
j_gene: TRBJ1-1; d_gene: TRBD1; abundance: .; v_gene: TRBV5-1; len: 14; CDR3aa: CASSSKQGFAEAFF; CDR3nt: TGCGCCAGCAGCTCTAAACAGGGGTTCGCTGAAGCTTTCTTT
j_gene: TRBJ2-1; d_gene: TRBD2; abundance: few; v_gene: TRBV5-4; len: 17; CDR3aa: CASSLEPPGRGRNEQFF; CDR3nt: TGTGCCAGCAGCTTGGAGCCCCCCGGGCGGGGGAGGAATGAGCAGTTCTTC
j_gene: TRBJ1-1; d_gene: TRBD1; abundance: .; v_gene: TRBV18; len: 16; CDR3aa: CASSPQGTGLGTEAFF; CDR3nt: TGTGCCAGCTCACCTCAGGGGACAGGGCTGGGCACTGAAGCTTTCTTT
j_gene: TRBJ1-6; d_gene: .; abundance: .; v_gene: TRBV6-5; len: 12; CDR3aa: CASSYANSPLHF; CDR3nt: TGTGCCAGCAGTTACGCAAATTCACCCCTCCACTTT
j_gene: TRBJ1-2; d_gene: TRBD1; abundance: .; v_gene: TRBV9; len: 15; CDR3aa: CASSKPGTGGNGYTF; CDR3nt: TGTGCCAGCAGCAAACCCGGGACAGGGGGCAATGGCTACACCTTC
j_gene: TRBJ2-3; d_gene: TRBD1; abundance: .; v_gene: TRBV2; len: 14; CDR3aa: CASYRQGVTDTQYF; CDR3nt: TGTGCCAGCTACCGACAGGGTGTTACAGATACGCAGTATTTT
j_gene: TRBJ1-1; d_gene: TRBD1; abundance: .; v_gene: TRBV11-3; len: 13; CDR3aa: CASSLDRVTEAFF; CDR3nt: TGTGCCAGCAGCCTAGACAGGGTGACTGAAGCTTTCTTT
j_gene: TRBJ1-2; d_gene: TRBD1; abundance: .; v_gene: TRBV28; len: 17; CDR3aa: CASSLYPPQQGARGYTF; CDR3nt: TGTGCCAGCAGTTTATATCCCCCTCAACAGGGGGCGCGTGGCTACACCTTC